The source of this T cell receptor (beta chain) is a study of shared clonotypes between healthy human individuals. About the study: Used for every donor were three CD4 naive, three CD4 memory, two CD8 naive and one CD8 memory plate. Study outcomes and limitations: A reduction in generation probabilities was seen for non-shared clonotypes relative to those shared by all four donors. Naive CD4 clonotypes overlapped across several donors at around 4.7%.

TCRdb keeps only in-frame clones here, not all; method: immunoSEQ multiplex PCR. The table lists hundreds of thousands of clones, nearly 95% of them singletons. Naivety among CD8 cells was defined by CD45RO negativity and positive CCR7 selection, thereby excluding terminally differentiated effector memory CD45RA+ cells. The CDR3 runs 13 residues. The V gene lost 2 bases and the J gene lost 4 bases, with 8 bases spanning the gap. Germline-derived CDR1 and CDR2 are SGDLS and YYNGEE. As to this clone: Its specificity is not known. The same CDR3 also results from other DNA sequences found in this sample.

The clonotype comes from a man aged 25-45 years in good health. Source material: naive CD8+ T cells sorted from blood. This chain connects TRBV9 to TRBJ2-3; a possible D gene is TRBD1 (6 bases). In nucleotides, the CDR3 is TGTGCCAGCAGCGTCAAGGGGGCAGATACGCAGTATTTT. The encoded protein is CASSVKGADTQYF.